Following are 21 T cell receptor beta chains from one sample sequenced in a study of T cells of healthy individuals. TCRdb analysed the 5' RACE reads with MiXCR anew, one entry per CDR3 protein. The table includes around 63,000 distinct CDR3 sequences, roughly 15% detected once. The receptors were gathered from a human donor in good health.

The J gene is TRBJ1-3, the V gene TRBV6-1; tentative D call: TRBD1 (5 bases). The CDR3 length is 15 residues. The germline V gene has CDR1 MNHNS and CDR2 SASEGT. Deletions cut 2 bases from V and 0 bases from J, with 8 bases between. This CDR3 is CASSERRGSGNTIYF. The CDR3 coding sequence is TGTGCCAGCAGTGAAAGGAGGGGCTCTGGAAACACCATATATTTT.

The chain combines TRBV4-1 with TRBJ2-3; D gene unclear. V lost 4 bases and J lost 6, with 14 bases in between. CDR3 length: 14 amino acids. Germline lookup yields CDR1 MGHRA and CDR2 YSYEKL. CDR3 nucleotide sequence: TGCGCCAGCAGCCGAGATTTGCTCTGGGATACGCAGTATTTT. Translating it yields CASSRDLLWDTQYF.

The DNA of the CDR3 is TGCAGTGGTACTCAGGGGAATCAGCCCCAGCATTTT. This sequence encodes CSGTQGNQPQHF. The chain uses TRBV20-1 and TRBJ1-5, with D possibly being TRBD1 (6 bases). Between the trimmed V and J ends, which lost 7 bases and 4 bases, there was a span of 11 bases. CDR1 and CDR2 from the germline V gene are DFQATT and SNEGSKA (reference sequence). This CDR3 is 12 amino acids long.

In its sample, this clonotype was seen once. The chain links TRBV12-3 or TRBV12-4 to TRBJ1-3, with 7 bases matching TRBD1. V gave up 4 bases and J gave up 2 bases; unmatched junction bases: 8. The CDR3 runs to 16 residues. The CDR3 coding sequence is TGTGCCAGCAGTTCAGGACAGGTTAACACTGGAAACACCATATATTTT. Amino acid sequence: CASSSGQVNTGNTIYF.

The sample holds many counts of this clonotype. The chain recombines TRBV28 with TRBJ2-5; the D gene is possibly TRBD2 (6 bases). V was shortened by 7 bases and J by 4 bases, with 16 bases between the two germline ends. The CDR3 totals 14 residues. Germline V gene sequence: CDR1 MDHEN, CDR2 SYDVKM. The CDR3 is CASKRGAGRETQYF. CDR3 bases: TGTGCCAGCAAGCGAGGGGCGGGGAGAGAGACCCAGTACTTC. Full variable domain (rest looked up from reference TRBV28 and TRBJ2-5): DVKVTQSSRYLVKRTGEKVFLECVQDMDHENMFWYRQDPGLGLRLIYFSYDVKMKEKGDIPEGYSVSREKKERFSLILESASTNQTSMYLCASKRGAGRETQYFGPGTRLLVL.

Many counts were recorded for this clonotype. The rearrangement uses TRBV4-2 and TRBJ1-1; 8 bases line up with TRBD1. Looked up from germline, CDR1 is LGHNA and CDR2 is YNFKEQ. J lost 0 bases, V lost 5 bases, and 8 bases had no gene match. The CDR3 consists of 16 residues. The CDR3 region is CASSSRDRRMNTEAFF. For the CDR3, the DNA is TGTGCCAGCAGCTCCAGGGACAGGCGGATGAACACTGAAGCTTTCTTT.

This clonotype was recorded many times. The chain employs TRBV18 and TRBJ1-5, with a possible D match to TRBD1 (5 bases). V was pared by 4 bases and J by 0 bases, with 16 bases between. The CDR3 consists of 17 residues. Germline-derived CDR1 and CDR2 are KGHSH and LQKENI. As DNA, the CDR3 is TGTGCCAGCTCACTTTTCGACAGCACCCATAGCAATCAGCCCCAGCATTTT. Translating gives CASSLFDSTHSNQPQHF.

This clonotype was found many times. DNA for the CDR3: TGCGCCAGCAGCCAAGATGGCAGGAGGGAGACCCAGTACTTC. Protein: CASSQDGRRETQYF. V and J are TRBV4-1 and TRBJ2-5, with a possible D match to TRBD2 (5 bases). Deletions cut 0 bases from V and 5 bases from J, with 10 bases between. Per germline, CDR1 MGHRA and CDR2 YSYEKL. This CDR3 has 14 amino acids.

The chain combines TRBV20-1 with TRBJ1-5; TRBD1 matches at 11 bases. The germline V gene has CDR1 DFQATT and CDR2 SNEGSKA (reference sequence). With 1 base clipped from V and 7 bases from J, the junction kept 3 bases outside the gene matches. CDR3 length: 14 residues. The CDR3 is CSARVGTGGQPQHF. The CDR3 nucleotides read TGCAGTGCTAGAGTCGGGACAGGGGGACAGCCCCAGCATTTT.

Comments on this clonotype: A much larger clone differs by one base, so this may be a read error. The chain carries TRBV30 and TRBJ1-5; weak D call: TRBD1 (6 bases). This CDR3 is built from 14 residues. V was cut by 5 bases and J by 2 bases, with 13 bases left in between. CDR1 and CDR2 (germline): GTSNPN, SVGIG (reference sequence). DNA for the CDR3: TGTGCCTGGGGTACAGGGACTGGCAATCAGCCCCAGCATTTT. Its translation is CAWGTGTGNQPQHF.

The rearrangement links TRBV11-2 to TRBJ2-1, with TRBD2 matching 7 bases. The CDR3 extends over 15 amino acids. Trimming cost V 5 bases and J 1 base; bases outside gene matches: 5. CDR1 is SGHAT, CDR2 FQNNGV, per germline. CDR3 sequence: CASSAGELSYNEQFF. CDR3 in DNA: TGTGCCAGCAGCGCGGGGGAATTGTCCTACAATGAGCAGTTCTTC.

V is TRBV5-1 and J is TRBJ2-7; D is uncertain. V was shortened by 2 bases and J by 2 bases, with 11 bases between the two germline ends. The CDR3 spans 14 residues. Germline CDR1 reads SGHRS; CDR2 reads YFSETQ. The CDR3 nucleotides read TGCGCCAGCAGCTTAGGACGGGCCGCCTACGAGCAGTACTTC. This gives the protein CASSLGRAAYEQYF.

This clonotype was observed at least ten times. The gene calls are TRBV15 and TRBJ2-3; D uncertain. This CDR3 has 13 amino acids. Germline V gene lookup returns CDR1 LNHNV and CDR2 YYDKDF (reference sequence). The V end was cut by 3 bases, the J end by 4 bases, with 8 bases between. The CDR3: CATSSGGSDTQYF. The CDR3 nucleotides read TGTGCCACCAGCAGCGGCGGATCAGATACGCAGTATTTT.

The V and J genes are TRBV12-3 or TRBV12-4 and TRBJ1-1, with D uncertain. V was clipped by 5 bases and J by 6 bases, with 13 bases between them. CDR3 length: 13 residues. DNA for the CDR3: TGTGCCAGCAGTCCCCGGATCAGGTCTGAAGCTTTCTTT. It is translated as CASSPRIRSEAFF.

This clonotype was detected many times. The genes are TRBV12-3 or TRBV12-4 and TRBJ2-1; 11 bases align to TRBD2. J gave up 1 base and V 6 bases, and 2 bases lay outside the gene matches. This CDR3 is 15 amino acids long. CDR3 sequence reads: CASRGLAVSYNEQFF. As DNA, the CDR3 is TGTGCCAGCAGGGGACTAGCGGTATCCTACAATGAGCAGTTCTTC.

In this sample, this clonotype turned up many times. V is TRBV9 and J is TRBJ2-7; the match to TRBD1 covers 9 bases. CDR3 size: 15 residues. Germline V gene sequence: CDR1 SGDLS, CDR2 YYNGEE. J gave up 7 bases and V 0 bases, and 8 bases lay outside the gene matches. CDR3 bases: TGTGCCAGCAGCGTAGAGGGCACAGGGGGCGCAGAGCAGTACTTC. This codes for CASSVEGTGGAEQYF.

This clonotype was counted at least ten times. The CDR3 DNA sequence: TGTGCCAGCAGCACCTTGACGAATGCTAACTATGGCTACACCTTC. Encoded protein: CASSTLTNANYGYTF. The V call is TRBV9, the J call TRBJ1-2; D is undetermined. Trimming took off 4 bases at V and 0 bases at J, with 13 bases between the two ends. The CDR3 consists of 15 residues. The germline V gene has CDR1 SGDLS and CDR2 YYNGEE.

Ten or more counts support this clonotype. The V call is TRBV7-9, the J call TRBJ1-1; 10 positions match TRBD1. The CDR3 is 16 amino acids. Per germline, CDR1 SEHNR and CDR2 FQNEAQ (reference sequence). Trimming at V came to 7 bases and at J to 0 bases, leaving 8 bases not matched to a gene. CDR3 DNA: TGTGCCAGCACCCTCACGACAGGGGGCATGAACACTGAAGCTTTCTTT. Protein product: CASTLTTGGMNTEAFF.

This clonotype was seen a handful of times. The chain uses TRBV20-1 and TRBJ2-7; 10 bases match TRBD2. Germline V gene data show CDR1 as DFQATT and CDR2 as SNEGSKA (reference sequence). V lost 0 bases and J lost 3; bases outside the gene matches: 2. The CDR3 is 14 residues long. The CDR3 loop reads CSARETSGLYEQYF. The CDR3 DNA sequence: TGCAGTGCTAGAGAGACTAGCGGGCTCTACGAGCAGTACTTC.

The CDR3 protein is CASSSTSGDTDTQYF. The DNA for the CDR3 is TGTGCCAGCAGCTCCACTAGCGGGGACACAGATACGCAGTATTTT. V is TRBV5-6 and J is TRBJ2-3, with 10 nucleotides matching TRBD2. The CDR3 consists of 15 residues. The germline gives CDR1 SGHDT, CDR2 YYEEEE. J gave up 2 bases and V 3 bases, and 3 bases lay outside the gene matches.

This chain joins TRBV7-9 and TRBJ1-1, with D uncertain. The CDR3 loop spans 14 amino acids. V was clipped by 1 base and J by 4 bases, with 10 bases between them. In germline, CDR1 is SEHNR, CDR2 FQNEAQ (reference sequence). The CDR3 DNA follows: TGTGCCAGCAGCTTAGGTATCTCAGGCACTGAAGCTTTCTTT. This gives the protein CASSLGISGTEAFF.